Sequencing of this TCR beta chain was carried out in a study of T cell responses to AZD1222 COVID-19 vaccine. Broader study findings: Seropositive at baseline were only a handful of AZD1222 recipients. Vaccine-related CD4 TCRs covered spike, predominating at 160-218 and 743-854.

The method was immunoSEQ multiplex PCR; TCRdb's version includes in-frame clones alone and lacks a portion of them. The profile shows around 150,000 clones, about 92% of them singletons. With respect to this clone: Its target is unknown.

Germline V gene sequence: CDR1 SGHRS, CDR2 YFSETQ. The ends lost 0 bases at V and 2 bases at J; junction bases unmatched: 8. This CDR3 spans 17 amino acids. This receptor was taken from an adult who received the AZD1222 COVID-19 vaccine. The sequencing used peripheral blood, collected 28 days after the second AZD1222 dose. The chain is built from TRBV5-1 and TRBJ2-5, with TRBD2 matching 9 bases. CDR3 bases: TGCGCCAGCAGCTTGGCTGGTTCTAGCGGGGCACAAGAGACCCAGTACTTC. Protein: CASSLAGSSGAQETQYF.